This T cell receptor beta chain was identified during a study of blood T cell repertoires in COVID-19. Background on the study: The analysed material was cDNA or gDNA that came from T cells, B-cell-depleted T cells, or PBMCs.

V lost 7 bases and J lost 7; bases outside the gene matches: 14. Germline CDR1 LNHDA, CDR2 SQIVND (reference sequence). The CDR3 consists of 16 residues. Per the authors' pipeline: Nucleated cell counts were estimated from reference gene primer amplification. Measured with immunoSEQ multiplex PCR; TCRdb has only the in-frame clones, and not every one. For V, J and clone size, that table is used; D and trimming come from the DNA. The sample gives roughly 80,000 clones, around 80% of which show up once; over 9.5% is in the top ten. Sample: peripheral blood. V usage is TRBV19 and J usage is TRBJ2-1; 9 bases are a match to TRBD1. The TCR was taken from a man of 80 years or more with acute or convalescent COVID-19. This CDR3 is CASIRKAGTGRNEQFF. DNA of the CDR3: TGTGCCAGTATAAGGAAAGCCGGGACAGGGCGGAATGAGCAGTTCTTC.